Listed below are T cell receptor beta chains from one sample, sequenced in a study of T-cell reconstitution after alpha-beta-depleted transplantation in children. Each CDR3 protein is one row after TCRdb ran MiXCR on the PCR reads. This sample has over 450,000 distinct CDR3 sequences; about 10% occur once, and the top ten carry around 2%. This specimen consisted of PBMCs, obtained before TCRalphabeta/CD19-depleted stem cell transplant. These receptors were taken from a child aged 2-15 years with inherited bone marrow failure, due to receive a stem cell transplant. Each CDR3 is given with its conserved first and last residue. A D gene is named only where the DNA matches it firmly. Rows give clone size only sometimes, using once, few, many, or a class for an expanded clone.

j_gene: TRBJ2-3; abundance: many; d_gene: TRBD1; v_gene: TRBV4-3; CDR3nt: TGCGCCAGCAGCCAAGTATCGACAGGGGGCCGTCATACGCAGTATTTT; CDR3aa: CASSQVSTGGRHTQYF
j_gene: TRBJ1-1; abundance: many; d_gene: NA; v_gene: TRBV7-9; CDR3nt: TGTGCCAGCAGCTTAGGGGGGGCCCGGACTGAAGCTTTCTTT; CDR3aa: CASSLGGARTEAFF
j_gene: TRBJ2-1; abundance: NA; d_gene: TRBD2; v_gene: TRBV20-1; CDR3nt: TGCAGTGCTAGGGGTTCGAGCGGGGACTACAATGAGCAGTTCTTC; CDR3aa: CSARGSSGDYNEQFF
j_gene: TRBJ2-2; abundance: many; d_gene: NA; v_gene: TRBV5-1; CDR3nt: TGCGCCAGCAGCTCGATTACACCCCCCGGGGAGCTGTTTTTT; CDR3aa: CASSSITPPGELFF
j_gene: TRBJ2-7; abundance: many; d_gene: NA; v_gene: TRBV5-1; CDR3nt: TGCGCCAGCAGCCCTGGTGGGTTTTCTATCTACGAGCAGTACTTC; CDR3aa: CASSPGGFSIYEQYF
j_gene: TRBJ1-2; abundance: few; d_gene: NA; v_gene: TRBV19; CDR3nt: TGTGCCAGTAGTATGGCAGAAGTCTATGGCTACACCTTC; CDR3aa: CASSMAEVYGYTF
j_gene: TRBJ2-7; abundance: few; d_gene: NA; v_gene: TRBV5-8; CDR3nt: TGTGCCAGCAGCTTGGGTGTGGTTAGCTCCTACGAGCAGTACTTC; CDR3aa: CASSLGVVSSYEQYF
j_gene: TRBJ2-7; abundance: many; d_gene: NA; v_gene: TRBV7-8; CDR3nt: TGTGCCAGCAGCCCTGACAGGCCCTACGAGCAGTACTTC; CDR3aa: CASSPDRPYEQYF
j_gene: TRBJ2-1; abundance: NA; d_gene: TRBD2; v_gene: TRBV7-6; CDR3nt: TGTGCCAGCAGCTTATTAGGGCGACTAGCGGGACACCATGAGCAGTTCTTC; CDR3aa: CASSLLGRLAGHHEQFF
j_gene: TRBJ1-5; abundance: NA; d_gene: NA; v_gene: TRBV7-8; CDR3nt: TGTGCCAGCTCGTCCCGGGCCCACCTCTATAGCAATCAGCCCCAGCATTTT; CDR3aa: CASSSRAHLYSNQPQHF
j_gene: TRBJ2-1; abundance: many; d_gene: NA; v_gene: TRBV29-1; CDR3nt: TGCAGCGTTGAAGGGCCGGGGGGCGTGAATGAGCAGTTCTTC; CDR3aa: CSVEGPGGVNEQFF
j_gene: TRBJ2-2; abundance: NA; d_gene: NA; v_gene: TRBV12-5; CDR3nt: TGTGCTAGTGGCCTCGGGACCGGGGAGCTGTTTTTT; CDR3aa: CASGLGTGELFF
j_gene: TRBJ1-2; abundance: many; d_gene: NA; v_gene: TRBV9; CDR3nt: TGTGCCAGCAAATCCCCCTCTGGACACTATGGCTACACCTTC; CDR3aa: CASKSPSGHYGYTF
j_gene: TRBJ1-1; abundance: many; d_gene: NA; v_gene: TRBV5-1; CDR3nt: TGCGCCAGCAGGTTTGGACAAATAAACACTGAAGCTTTCTTT; CDR3aa: CASRFGQINTEAFF
j_gene: TRBJ2-5; abundance: NA; d_gene: TRBD1; v_gene: TRBV28; CDR3nt: TGTGCCAGCGGGCTAGGGGGCAGACAAGAGACCCAGTACTTC; CDR3aa: CASGLGGRQETQYF
j_gene: TRBJ2-1; abundance: many; d_gene: TRBD2; v_gene: TRBV5-6; CDR3nt: TGTGCCAGCAGTCCGGGAGGGGGGGCGATTTTTGACAATGAGCAGTTCTTC; CDR3aa: CASSPGGGAIFDNEQFF
j_gene: TRBJ1-1; abundance: many; d_gene: NA; v_gene: TRBV12-3/TRBV12-4; CDR3nt: TGTGCCAGCAGTTCCCAGCGACCGGGCGGCACTGAAGCTTTCTTT; CDR3aa: CASSSQRPGGTEAFF
j_gene: TRBJ2-5; abundance: many; d_gene: NA; v_gene: TRBV5-1; CDR3nt: TGCGCCAGCAGCTTGGTGCCAGATATCAAGAAGACCCAGTACTTC; CDR3aa: CASSLVPDIKKTQYF
j_gene: TRBJ1-1; abundance: many; d_gene: NA; v_gene: TRBV5-1; CDR3nt: TGCGCCAGCAGCTTGGTGCGTCGGGATGAAGCTTTCTTT; CDR3aa: CASSLVRRDEAFF
j_gene: TRBJ2-5; abundance: many; d_gene: TRBD1; v_gene: TRBV15; CDR3nt: TGTGCCACCAGCAGACCTAGGGTCGGAAGGGGGCGCGGGGAGACCCAGTACTTC; CDR3aa: CATSRPRVGRGRGETQYF
j_gene: TRBJ1-1; abundance: few; d_gene: NA; v_gene: TRBV4-1; CDR3nt: TGCGCCAGCATCCTAGGGGAAGCTTTCTTT; CDR3aa: CASILGEAFF
j_gene: TRBJ2-7; abundance: many; d_gene: TRBD1; v_gene: TRBV12-3/TRBV12-4; CDR3nt: TGTGCCAGCAGTTCGACAGGGGGGCTGAACGAGCAGTACTTC; CDR3aa: CASSSTGGLNEQYF
j_gene: TRBJ2-6; abundance: many; d_gene: NA; v_gene: TRBV29-1; CDR3nt: TGCAGCGTTGGAGGTGTCTCTGGGGCCAACGTCCTGACTTTC; CDR3aa: CSVGGVSGANVLTF
j_gene: TRBJ2-7; abundance: many; d_gene: NA; v_gene: TRBV10-3; CDR3nt: TGTGCCATCAGTGATAGGGACTCCTACGAGCAGTACTTC; CDR3aa: CAISDRDSYEQYF
j_gene: TRBJ2-2; abundance: once; d_gene: NA; v_gene: TRBV5-1; CDR3nt: TGCGCCAGCAGCTTGACCCTGGGTAGCGGGAACACCGGGGAGCTGTTTTTT; CDR3aa: CASSLTLGSGNTGELFF
j_gene: TRBJ2-7; abundance: many; d_gene: NA; v_gene: TRBV27; CDR3nt: TGTGCCACGGCGCACTATCACGAGCAGTACTTC; CDR3aa: CATAHYHEQYF
j_gene: TRBJ2-2; abundance: NA; d_gene: NA; v_gene: TRBV7-9; CDR3nt: TGTGCCAGCAGCCTAACTAAGACAGACACGAACACCGGGGAGCTGTTTTTT; CDR3aa: CASSLTKTDTNTGELFF
j_gene: TRBJ2-7; abundance: many; d_gene: TRBD1; v_gene: TRBV9; CDR3nt: TGTGCCAGCAGCTCCGGGACAGCCAGGCCCTACGAGCAGTACTTC; CDR3aa: CASSSGTARPYEQYF
j_gene: TRBJ2-5; abundance: many; d_gene: TRBD2; v_gene: TRBV4-3; CDR3nt: TGCGCCAGCAGCCAAGGAGTAATAGCGGGCAGACAAGAGACCCAGTACTTC; CDR3aa: CASSQGVIAGRQETQYF
j_gene: TRBJ1-5; abundance: many; d_gene: NA; v_gene: TRBV5-5; CDR3nt: TGTGCCAGCAGCCGGGCAGGGCAGTTGGGCAATCAGCCCCAGCATTTT; CDR3aa: CASSRAGQLGNQPQHF
j_gene: TRBJ1-1; abundance: many; d_gene: NA; v_gene: TRBV28; CDR3nt: TGTGCCAGCAGTTTACCCTTCACCCCACAGGGCGGGGACACTGAAGCTTTCTTT; CDR3aa: CASSLPFTPQGGDTEAFF
j_gene: TRBJ2-1; abundance: medium-sized; d_gene: NA; v_gene: TRBV5-6; CDR3nt: TGTGCCAGCAGCTTGCGCGCTAGCTCTCGAAGGGGCGATGAGCAGTTCTTC; CDR3aa: CASSLRASSRRGDEQFF
j_gene: TRBJ2-3; abundance: many; d_gene: TRBD2; v_gene: TRBV20-1; CDR3nt: TGCAGTGCTAGCAGTCGGCTAGCGGGCACAGATACGCAGTATTTT; CDR3aa: CSASSRLAGTDTQYF
j_gene: TRBJ2-1; abundance: many; d_gene: NA; v_gene: TRBV18; CDR3nt: TGTGCCAGCTCAATCTCTAGTGTCGATGAGCAGTTCTTC; CDR3aa: CASSISSVDEQFF
j_gene: TRBJ1-5; abundance: NA; d_gene: NA; v_gene: TRBV30; CDR3nt: TGTGCCTGGAGTGGGGTCCTGGGGGGCAATCAGCCCCAGCATTTT; CDR3aa: CAWSGVLGGNQPQHF
j_gene: TRBJ2-3; abundance: few; d_gene: NA; v_gene: TRBV20-1; CDR3nt: TGCAGTGCAATTGTAGCGGTCCCGGGGGCAGATACGCAGTATTTT; CDR3aa: CSAIVAVPGADTQYF
j_gene: TRBJ1-1; abundance: few; d_gene: TRBD1; v_gene: TRBV5-1; CDR3nt: TGCGCCAGCAGCTTGGACCCAGGGGGGCAGGTCACTGAAGCTTTCTTT; CDR3aa: CASSLDPGGQVTEAFF
j_gene: TRBJ2-5; abundance: many; d_gene: NA; v_gene: TRBV6-2/TRBV6-3; CDR3nt: TGTGCCAGCAGTTATCTTTCGGGGACACAAGAGACCCAGTACTTC; CDR3aa: CASSYLSGTQETQYF
j_gene: TRBJ1-4; abundance: NA; d_gene: NA; v_gene: TRBV20-1; CDR3nt: TGCAGTGCTAGAGATTCTGGGAGTTTACGGGGGGGAGAAAAACTGTTTTTT; CDR3aa: CSARDSGSLRGGEKLFF
j_gene: TRBJ2-2; abundance: few; d_gene: TRBD2; v_gene: TRBV5-1; CDR3nt: TGCGCCAGCAGCTTGTTCAAGCGGGAAGTCGCCGGGGAGCTGTTTTTT; CDR3aa: CASSLFKREVAGELFF
j_gene: TRBJ2-3; abundance: NA; d_gene: NA; v_gene: TRBV5-4; CDR3nt: TGTGCCAGCAGCCTGGCCCCACGGACAGATACGCAGTATTTT; CDR3aa: CASSLAPRTDTQYF
j_gene: TRBJ2-1; abundance: many; d_gene: NA; v_gene: TRBV7-2; CDR3nt: TGTGCCAGCAGCTTCCTACTAGGTGGCGAGCAGTTCTTC; CDR3aa: CASSFLLGGEQFF
j_gene: TRBJ2-3; abundance: many; d_gene: NA; v_gene: TRBV4-3; CDR3nt: TGCGCCAGCAGCCAAGCTCCTTCGGCAGATACGCAGTATTTT; CDR3aa: CASSQAPSADTQYF
j_gene: TRBJ2-1; abundance: many; d_gene: NA; v_gene: TRBV25-1; CDR3nt: TGTGCCAGCAGTGATTTAGGCGGAGATAACAATGAGCAGTTCTTC; CDR3aa: CASSDLGGDNNEQFF
j_gene: TRBJ2-1; abundance: many; d_gene: TRBD2; v_gene: TRBV28; CDR3nt: TGTGCCAGCAGTTCGACGGGACTAGTAAACAATGAGCAGTTCTTC; CDR3aa: CASSSTGLVNNEQFF
j_gene: TRBJ2-1; abundance: many; d_gene: NA; v_gene: TRBV5-1; CDR3nt: TGCGCCAGCAGCTTGGGAAGACTCTACAATGAGCAGTTCTTC; CDR3aa: CASSLGRLYNEQFF
j_gene: TRBJ1-3; abundance: many; d_gene: NA; v_gene: TRBV4-1; CDR3nt: TGCGCCAGCAGCCAACCTACGGCGTCAGGGAACACCATATATTTT; CDR3aa: CASSQPTASGNTIYF
j_gene: TRBJ2-1; abundance: many; d_gene: NA; v_gene: TRBV12-3/TRBV12-4; CDR3nt: TGTGCCAGCAGTTTTTCCCGGTCCTACAATGAGCAGTTCTTC; CDR3aa: CASSFSRSYNEQFF
j_gene: TRBJ2-1; abundance: many; d_gene: NA; v_gene: TRBV29-1; CDR3nt: TGCAGCGTTGATAGCGGCCCTTCCTACAATGAGCAGTTCTTC; CDR3aa: CSVDSGPSYNEQFF
j_gene: TRBJ2-7; abundance: many; d_gene: NA; v_gene: TRBV7-2; CDR3nt: TGTGCCAGCAGCTTGGGTCCAATCTACGAGCAGTACTTC; CDR3aa: CASSLGPIYEQYF
j_gene: TRBJ2-1; abundance: many; d_gene: NA; v_gene: TRBV7-2; CDR3nt: TGTGCCAGCAGCTTAGCGTACTCGATTAAATACAATGAGCAGTTCTTC; CDR3aa: CASSLAYSIKYNEQFF